A selection of T cell receptor beta chains follows, all from one sample in a study of shared clonotypes between healthy human individuals. Some clones are missing from TCRdb's copy, which holds only in-frame ones; the method was immunoSEQ multiplex PCR. The data show roughly 1.5 million clones, approximately 98% seen once. Sequenced: naive CD4+ T cells sorted from blood. These TCRs come from a man aged 25-45 years in good health. Both conserved end residues are part of each CDR3. Each record gives: CDR3 protein, CDR3 DNA, V gene, J gene, clone size, D gene. A D gene is named only where the DNA matches it firmly. Not every row has a clone size; where given, it reads once, few, many or a size class.

CDR3: CATPGLGTDTQYF
DNA: TGTGCCACCCCGGGACTAGGCACAGATACGCAGTATTTT
V: TRBV2
J: TRBJ2-3
size: .
D: TRBD2

CDR3: CASSENPAGVRDTQYF
DNA: TGTGCCAGCAGTGAAAACCCAGCGGGAGTCAGAGATACGCAGTATTTT
V: TRBV6-1
J: TRBJ2-3
size: .
D: TRBD2

CDR3: CASSPSGTSANNEQFF
DNA: TGTGCCAGTTCTCCTTCCGGGACTAGCGCCAACAATGAGCAGTTCTTC
V: TRBV9
J: TRBJ2-1
size: .
D: TRBD2

CDR3: CASSLQGSGAAAGTDTQYF
DNA: TGTGCCAGCAGCTTACAGGGGTCTGGAGCGGCGGCGGGAACAGATACGCAGTATTTT
V: TRBV7-6
J: TRBJ2-3
size: .
D: .

CDR3: CATSRDRQGIGWSSYEQYF
DNA: TGTGCCACCAGCAGAGATCGGCAGGGAATCGGCTGGAGCTCCTACGAGCAGTACTTC
V: TRBV15
J: TRBJ2-7
size: .
D: .

CDR3: CASSGLADEQFF
DNA: TGTGCCAGCAGTGGACTAGCTGACGAGCAGTTCTTC
V: TRBV2
J: TRBJ2-1
size: .
D: TRBD2

CDR3: CASSPPGTYEQYF
DNA: TGTGCCAGCAGTCCCCCTGGTACCTACGAGCAGTACTTC
V: TRBV2
J: TRBJ2-7
size: .
D: .

CDR3: CATSGGRISYEQYF
DNA: TGTGCCACCAGCGGCGGGAGGATCTCCTACGAGCAGTACTTC
V: TRBV28
J: TRBJ2-7
size: .
D: TRBD2

CDR3: CASSSQTANTEAFF
DNA: TGCGCCAGCAGCTCCCAGACAGCGAACACTGAAGCTTTCTTT
V: TRBV5-1
J: TRBJ1-1
size: .
D: .

CDR3: CASSSGQGGTDTQYF
DNA: TGTGCCAGCAGCTCCGGACAGGGCGGTACAGATACGCAGTATTTT
V: TRBV7-9
J: TRBJ2-3
size: .
D: TRBD1

CDR3: CAWSVKGLAGVGEQFF
DNA: TGTGCCTGGAGTGTAAAGGGACTAGCGGGAGTCGGTGAGCAGTTCTTC
V: TRBV30
J: TRBJ2-1
size: .
D: TRBD2

CDR3: CASSPTPRGALYEQYF
DNA: TGTGCCAGCAGCCCAACTCCCAGGGGTGCACTCTACGAGCAGTACTTC
V: TRBV7-2
J: TRBJ2-7
size: once
D: .

CDR3: CASSPDPQGYNQPQHF
DNA: TGCGCCAGCAGCCCGGATCCACAGGGGTATAATCAGCCCCAGCATTTT
V: TRBV5-1
J: TRBJ1-5
size: .
D: TRBD1

CDR3: CASSQPGQGGYEQYF
DNA: TGCGCCAGCAGCCAACCGGGACAGGGAGGCTACGAGCAGTACTTC
V: TRBV4-1
J: TRBJ2-7
size: .
D: TRBD1

CDR3: CASSVLGGPYEQYF
DNA: TGTGCCAGCAGCGTATTGGGGGGACCCTACGAGCAGTACTTC
V: TRBV9
J: TRBJ2-7
size: .
D: .

CDR3: CAITASPGTEAFF
DNA: TGTGCCATCACCGCCTCCCCCGGGACTGAAGCTTTCTTT
V: TRBV10-3
J: TRBJ1-1
size: .
D: .

CDR3: CASSLDAGQPQHF
DNA: TGTGCCAGCAGCTTAGATGCGGGTCAGCCCCAGCATTTT
V: TRBV7-9
J: TRBJ1-5
size: once
D: .

CDR3: CASSFAYEKLFF
DNA: TGTGCCAGCAGTTTTGCATATGAAAAACTGTTTTTT
V: TRBV28
J: TRBJ1-4
size: .
D: .

CDR3: CASSLVLGQAGEQFF
DNA: TGTGCCAGCAGCTTAGTCCTCGGACAGGCAGGTGAGCAGTTCTTC
V: TRBV11-2
J: TRBJ2-1
size: .
D: TRBD1

CDR3: CSAYRDGYTF
DNA: TGCAGTGCCTACAGGGATGGCTACACCTTC
V: TRBV20-1
J: TRBJ1-2
size: .
D: .

CDR3: CATSRDTPGQGSTDTQYF
DNA: TGTGCCACCAGCAGAGATACCCCCGGACAGGGTAGCACAGATACGCAGTATTTT
V: TRBV15
J: TRBJ2-3
size: .
D: TRBD1

CDR3: CAAGRTGDYEQYF
DNA: TGTGCCGCGGGGAGGACAGGGGACTACGAGCAGTACTTC
V: TRBV19
J: TRBJ2-7
size: .
D: TRBD1

CDR3: CASSIHAGEGFYEQYF
DNA: TGTGCCAGTAGTATACATGCGGGAGAGGGTTTCTACGAGCAGTACTTC
V: TRBV19
J: TRBJ2-7
size: .
D: TRBD2

CDR3: CASSIAGRGPETQYF
DNA: TGTGCCAGTAGTATTGCGGGGAGGGGGCCAGAGACCCAGTACTTC
V: TRBV19
J: TRBJ2-5
size: .
D: .

CDR3: CATSISSAEQYF
DNA: TGTGCCACCAGCATCTCATCGGCCGAGCAGTACTTC
V: TRBV15
J: TRBJ2-7
size: once
D: .

CDR3: CASSLIYEQYF
DNA: TGTGCCAGCAGCTTAATATACGAGCAGTACTTC
V: TRBV7-9
J: TRBJ2-7
size: .
D: .

CDR3: CASSSYTGTALGTDTQYF
DNA: TGCGCCAGCAGTAGTTATACGGGGACAGCGCTTGGCACAGATACGCAGTATTTT
V: TRBV4-1
J: TRBJ2-3
size: .
D: TRBD1

CDR3: CASNRTGTGGSKPQHF
DNA: TGTGCCAGTAACCGAACCGGGACAGGGGGTTCTAAGCCCCAGCATTTT
V: TRBV19
J: TRBJ1-5
size: .
D: TRBD1

CDR3: CASSSTSPFQAFF
DNA: TGTGCCAGCAGTTCAACATCGCCTTTCCAGGCTTTCTTT
V: TRBV28
J: TRBJ1-1
size: .
D: .

CDR3: CASSLEAGVYEQYF
DNA: TGCGCCAGCAGCTTGGAAGCGGGAGTCTACGAGCAGTACTTC
V: TRBV5-1
J: TRBJ2-7
size: .
D: TRBD2

CDR3: CASTKNRDRSNYGYTF
DNA: TGTGCCAGCACCAAAAACCGGGACAGGAGTAACTATGGCTACACCTTC
V: TRBV27
J: TRBJ1-2
size: .
D: TRBD1

CDR3: CASSPVARTGGQPQHF
DNA: TGTGCCAGCTCACCAGTGGCACGGACGGGTGGACAGCCCCAGCATTTT
V: TRBV18
J: TRBJ1-5
size: .
D: .

CDR3: CASSPRLLAGTYNEQFF
DNA: TGTGCCAGCAGCCCCCGACTACTAGCGGGAACCTACAATGAGCAGTTCTTC
V: TRBV11-2
J: TRBJ2-1
size: .
D: TRBD2

CDR3: CASSVDGIGKLFF
DNA: TGTGCCAGCAGCGTCGACGGGATTGGGAAACTGTTTTTT
V: TRBV9
J: TRBJ1-4
size: .
D: .